The 3 T cell receptor beta chains given below trace back to one sample, sequenced in a study of shared clonotypes between healthy human individuals (dated by TCRdb to the early 2020s). Libraries were made using the immunoSEQ multiplex PCR assay. TCRdb mirrors the immuneACCESS table, restricted to in-frame sequences. Some clones are absent from its copies; in checked studies, under half trace to an unresolved V gene, and the reason for the others is unknown. The table for this sample lists 400,000 to 600,000 clones; roughly three quarters of them were counted only once. 13% of the sample is in the top ten clones. Sequenced sample: PBMCs. These receptors all come from a middle-aged woman in good health. Some clones in this sample may be carry-over from other donors' samples.

The genes are TRBV28 and TRBJ2-3; no definite D call. Germline CDR1 is MDHEN and CDR2 is SYDVKM. The CDR3 has 11 residues. V lost 5 bases and J 3 bases, leaving 3 bases between the germline ends. CDR3 in amino acids: CASSPTDTQYF. For the CDR3, the DNA is TGTGCCAGCAGTCCAACAGATACGCAGTATTTT.

The chain has TRBV7-6 and TRBJ2-2, with D uncertain. The CDR3 spans 12 residues. V was shortened by 3 bases and J by 7 bases, with 6 bases between the two germline ends. Germline values: CDR1 SGHVS, CDR2 FNYEAQ. In nucleotides, the CDR3 is TGTGCCAGCAGCTTCCTCCACGGGGAGCTGTTTTTT. It encodes CASSFLHGELFF. Complete variable domain (other parts from reference TRBV7-6 and TRBJ2-2): GAGVSQSPRYKVTKRGQDVALRCDPISGHVSLYWYRQALGQGPEFLTYFNYEAQQDKSGLPNDRFSAERPEGSISTLTIQRTEQRDSAMYRCASSFLHGELFFGEGSRLTVL.

The chain couples TRBV21-1 to TRBJ2-1. TRBV21-1 counts as a pseudogene. This CDR3 is 18 amino acids long. This chain's CDR3 is CASSKDFPQGTGDNEQFF. The CDR3 coding sequence is TGTGCCAGCAGCAAAGATTTCCCCCAGGGGACTGGCGACAATGAGCAGTTCTTC.